Listed here are 21 T cell receptor beta chains from one sample, sequenced in a study of molecular identifiers for immune sequencing clone quantification. TCRdb independently ran MiXCR on the PCR reads; one entry per CDR3 protein. Among tens of thousands of distinct CDR3 sequences, about a fifth were seen once, and the ten largest hold less than 1.2%. The source material was naive CD8+ T cells from blood, with Jurkat cell RNA spiked in. Subset reported: FACS-sorted CD8+CD4-CCR7+CD45RA+ naive T cells. The receptors shown here come from a human donor in good health. Some libraries in this study had Jurkat cell RNA spiked in.

A few counts support this clonotype. The chain has TRBV7-2 and TRBJ2-7; D ambiguous. The CDR3 spans 14 residues. From germline, CDR1 is SGHTA and CDR2 FQGNSA. Deletions cut 5 bases from V and 3 bases from J, with 14 bases between. This CDR3 is CASSTNLQGYEQYF. The CDR3 DNA reads TGTGCCAGCAGCACAAACTTACAAGGCTACGAGCAGTACTTC. The whole variable domain, filled in from reference TRBV7-2 and TRBJ2-7, reads GAGVSQSPSNKVTEKGKDVELRCDPISGHTALYWYRQSLGQGLEFLIYFQGNSAPDKSGLPSDRFSAERTGGSVSTLTIQRTQQEDSAVYLCASSTNLQGYEQYFGPGTRLTVT.

This clonotype was recorded a few times. The chain links TRBV13 to TRBJ2-7; D is unclear. The CDR3 totals 13 residues. Trimming pared 8 bases from V and 5 bases from J, leaving 16 bases between. The V gene's germline CDR1 is PRHDT and CDR2 FYEKMQ (reference sequence). CDR3 sequence (DNA): TGTGCCAGCGCCGGTGGCGGCTTCCACGAGCAGTACTTC. It yields the protein CASAGGGFHEQYF.

This clonotype was seen repeatedly, ten times or more. One junction end does not reproduce the germline sequence, and a read error may be involved. The chain couples TRBV7-7 to TRBJ2-5; no firm D call. The CDR3 loop spans 14 amino acids. The germline V gene encodes CDR1 SSHAT and CDR2 FNYEAQ (reference sequence). The CDR3 here is CASSLPGPQETQYF. In nucleotides, the CDR3 is TGTGCTAGCAGCCTCCCGGGCCCCCAGGAGACCCAGTACTTC.

This clonotype occurred many times. The chain has TRBV6-1 and TRBJ2-3, with D unresolved. Germline-derived CDR1 and CDR2 are MNHNS and SASEGT. The CDR3 runs 15 residues. V dropped 1 base and J dropped 0 bases, with 8 bases sitting between them. The CDR3 bases are TGTGCCAGCAGTGAAGATACTTACAGCACAGATACGCAGTATTTT. This translates into CASSEDTYSTDTQYF.

Worth noting for this clonotype: A much larger clone lies one base from this, so it may be a read error. A read error is likely, as this CDR3 ends without the conserved phenylalanine or tryptophan. The rearrangement links TRBV4-1 to TRBJ2-5; no clear D. The V and J ends lost 4 bases and 5 bases respectively, with 11 bases between them. The CDR3 consists of 13 residues. Germline CDR1 reads MGHRA; CDR2 reads YSYEKL. The CDR3 sequence: CASSPASGETQYS. CDR3 nucleotides: TGCGCCAGCAGCCCAGCGAGTGGGGAGACCCAGTACTCC.

This chain links TRBV6-2 or TRBV6-3 with TRBJ1-6; 8 bases align to TRBD1. V gave up 7 bases and J gave up 4 bases; unmatched junction bases: 6. Per the germline V gene, CDR1 is MNHEY and CDR2 is SVGEGT. The CDR3 is 15 residues long. The CDR3, as DNA: TGTGCCAGCACCGTGACAGGGGAATATAATTCACCCCTCCACTTT. Translated: CASTVTGEYNSPLHF.

This clonotype has at least ten counts. J is TRBJ2-3 and V is TRBV4-1, with TRBD2 identical over 9 bases. The CDR3 has 20 residues. Germline-derived CDR1 and CDR2 are MGHRA and YSYEKL. Unmatched junction bases numbered 13, after V lost 0 bases and J lost 0 bases. Written as DNA, the CDR3 is TGCGCCAGCAGCCAAGAAATGATGATAGCGGGGGTGACTAGCACAGATACGCAGTATTTT. As protein: CASSQEMMIAGVTSTDTQYF.

Ten or more counts support this clonotype. V is TRBV20-1 and J is TRBJ2-7, with D possibly being TRBD2 (5 bases). V dropped 2 bases and J dropped 3 bases, with 20 bases sitting between them. This CDR3 comprises 16 residues. Germline assignment: CDR1 DFQATT and CDR2 SNEGSKA (reference sequence). CDR3 coding DNA: TGCAGTGCTAGAAACGGACTGGCCGGATCCCTCTACGAGCAGTACTTC. This codes for CSARNGLAGSLYEQYF.

This rearrangement joins TRBV9 to TRBJ2-1; no clear D gene. CDR3 size: 14 residues. Trimming left V 3 bases short and J 5 bases short, with 12 bases between. Germline loops: CDR1 SGDLS, CDR2 YYNGEE. The CDR3 DNA reads TGTGCCAGCAGCGGGGTGAACAGACACAATGAGCAGTTCTTC. Its translation: CASSGVNRHNEQFF. Variable domain in full (rest from reference TRBV9 and TRBJ2-1): DSGVTQTPKHLITATGQRVTLRCSPRSGDLSVYWYQQSLDQGLQFLIQYYNGEERAKGNILERFSAQQFPDLHSELNLSSLELGDSALYFCASSGVNRHNEQFFGPGTRLTVL.

Comment on this clonotype: Just one base apart from a much larger clone, this may be a read error. The chain recombines TRBV28 with TRBJ2-7, with D perhaps matching TRBD1 (6 bases). V lost 6 bases and J 3 bases, leaving 24 bases between the germline ends. Germline loops: CDR1 MDHEN, CDR2 SYDVKM. The CDR3 has 17 amino acids. In DNA, the CDR3 is TGTGCCAGCAGCACATGCCTACCGGGACAACTAAACTACGAGCAGTACTTC. It is translated as CASSTCLPGQLNYEQYF.

This clonotype was picked up many times. The chain couples TRBV28 to TRBJ2-1; 10 bases are shared with TRBD1. The CDR3 extends over 15 amino acids. Germline loops: CDR1 MDHEN, CDR2 SYDVKM. V was clipped by 6 bases and J by 6 bases; unmatched bases: 8. The DNA of the CDR3 is TGTGCCAGCAGAGCCGGGACAGGGGCCCTCAATGAGCAGTTCTTC. This encodes CASRAGTGALNEQFF.

This clonotype has a count of ten or more. The CDR3 protein is CASSIGGANQPQHF. CDR3 DNA: TGTGCCAGTAGTATTGGCGGGGCGAATCAGCCCCAGCATTTT. The rearrangement uses TRBV19 and TRBJ1-5; D possibly corresponds to TRBD1 (5 bases). The CDR3 loop spans 14 amino acids. Germline CDR1 LNHDA, CDR2 SQIVND (reference sequence). V was clipped by 3 bases and J by 4 bases, with 10 bases between them.

This clonotype showed up just once. Since a much larger clone is just one base distant, this may be a read error. The chain recombines TRBV6-2 or TRBV6-3 with TRBJ1-5; possibly TRBD1 for D (5 bases). Germline CDR1 reads MNHEY; CDR2 reads SVGEGT. CDR3 length: 14 residues. CDR3 nucleotide sequence: TGTGCCAGCGGTTACAGCGGGGGATATCAGCCCCAGCATTTT. As protein: CASGYSGGYQPQHF.

Concerning this clonotype itself: Without the conserved terminal phenylalanine or tryptophan, this CDR3 likely stems from a read error. The rearrangement links TRBV7-9 to TRBJ2-3; D remains unclear. Deletions cut 5 bases from V and 2 bases from J, with 17 bases between. The CDR3 has 16 amino acids. The germline gives CDR1 SEHNR, CDR2 FQNEAQ (reference sequence). In DNA, the CDR3 is TGTGCCAGCAGCGAACCCGACCCAGTACCCACAGATACGCAGTATCTT. Amino acids: CASSEPDPVPTDTQYL.

This clonotype was counted ten times or more. The chain carries TRBV29-1 and TRBJ2-5, with D maybe TRBD2 (5 bases). CDR1 is SQVTM, CDR2 ANQGSEA, per germline. The CDR3 has 15 amino acids. V was shortened by 7 bases and J by 4 bases, with 22 bases between the two germline ends. CDR3 loop: CSAGGGGPWTETQYF. CDR3 in DNA: TGCAGCGCTGGCGGTGGAGGACCCTGGACAGAGACCCAGTACTTC.

This clonotype has a count of ten or more. The V call is TRBV11-2, the J call TRBJ2-7; no reliable D call. Germline V lookup: CDR1 SGHAT, CDR2 FQNNGV. Trimming stripped 2 bases from V and 1 base from J, with 9 bases between. The CDR3 loop spans 14 amino acids. CDR3 sequence (DNA): TGTGCCAGCAGCTTAAGTACCCAGTCCTACGAGCAGTACTTC. It specifies CASSLSTQSYEQYF.

Concerning this clonotype itself: One base away lies a much larger clone, so this may be a sequencing read error. The chain combines TRBV6-5 with TRBJ1-4; a weak D match, TRBD1 (5 bases). V was pared by 1 base and J by 8 bases, with 14 bases between. The germline V gene has CDR1 MNHEY and CDR2 SVGAGI. The CDR3 has 15 residues. DNA for the CDR3: TGTGCCAGCAGTTACTTGATTCAGGGAGGCGAAAAACTGTTTTTT. It encodes CASSYLIQGGEKLFF.

This clonotype came up a few times. This chain joins TRBV29-1 and TRBJ2-1; the D gene could be TRBD1 or TRBD2 (5 bases each). Germline-derived CDR1 and CDR2 are SQVTM and ANQGSEA. The CDR3 is 16 residues long. Trimming pared 3 bases from V and 0 bases from J, leaving 15 bases between. The CDR3 DNA is TGCAGCGTTGAGGGGGTCGGCGGGCTCTCCTACAATGAGCAGTTCTTC. Residues: CSVEGVGGLSYNEQFF.

To note about this clonotype: A much larger clone lies a single base off, so this may be a read error. The chain joins TRBV11-1 to TRBJ2-3; possibly TRBD2 for D (5 bases). Germline V CDR1 and CDR2: SGHAT, FQDESV (reference sequence). This CDR3 region has 13 residues. CDR3 DNA sequence: TGTGCCAGCACAGCGGTTCACACAGATACGCGGTATTTT. It specifies CASTAVHTDTRYF. The complete variable domain, with remaining parts taken from reference TRBV11-1 and TRBJ2-3, reads EAEVAQSPRYKITEKSQAVAFWCDPISGHATLYWYRQILGQGPELLVQFQDESVVDDSQLPKDRFSAERLKGVDSTLKIQPAELGDSAMYLCASTAVHTDTRYFGPGTRLTVL.

Regarding this clonotype: A much larger clone sits a single nucleotide away, making a read error possible. The chain combines TRBV12-3 or TRBV12-4 with TRBJ2-5, with 7 bases aligning to TRBD2. The CDR3 has 13 amino acids. V shed 11 bases and J 4 bases; nucleotides not matched to a gene: 10. The CDR3 protein is CAGRSGVAETQYF. The CDR3 DNA reads TGTGCCGGCCGGAGCGGGGTGGCAGAGACCCAGTACTTC.

In regard to this clonotype: One junction end disagrees with the germline gene, perhaps due to a read error. The chain links TRBV29-1 to TRBJ1-1; D possibly corresponds to TRBD1 (5 bases). The CDR3 has 10 residues. The germline V gene has CDR1 SQVTM and CDR2 ANQGSEA. The CDR3 sequence: CSVGGTDAFF. Written as DNA, the CDR3 is TGCAGCGTTGGGGGCACTGATGCTTTCTTT.